This T cell receptor beta chain is from a study of blood T cells in healthy people across ages. This clonotype was recorded at least ten times. The CDR3 covers 14 residues. Trimming removed 6 bases from V and 4 bases from J; junction bases left unmatched: 4. CDR1 is SQVTM and CDR2 is ANQGSEA in the germline V gene. Using a J-beta primer mix together with a sample-barcoded 5' primer, a second PCR was run for about 7 to 12 cycles. TCRdb redid the calling of the 5' RACE reads with MiXCR, one entry per CDR3 protein. The data show about 640,000 distinct CDR3 sequences, around two fifths seen once. This receptor was obtained from an elderly man in good health. Source material: blood. The V and J genes are TRBV29-1 and TRBJ2-2; the match to TRBD1 covers 11 bases. This chain's CDR3 is CSVSGTGGTGELFF. In DNA, the CDR3 is TGCAGCGTCTCCGGGACAGGGGGCACCGGGGAGCTGTTTTTT.